A single sample gave rise to the 26 T cell receptor beta chains below, sequenced in a study of T cells after yellow fever vaccination. TCRdb used MiXCR to reprocess the 5' RACE reads, holding one entry per CDR3 protein. The sample contains under 400,000 distinct CDR3 sequences, around 10% of which appear only once. The sample here was PBMCs, taken on the day of the first yellow fever vaccination. All receptors come from a man between 18 and 29 years old who received the YFV17D yellow fever vaccine.

This clonotype was observed many times. The rearrangement links TRBV7-2 to TRBJ1-2; D call uncertain. The CDR3 covers 13 residues. Germline CDR1 is SGHTA and CDR2 is FQGNSA. Between the trimmed V and J ends, which lost 2 bases and 6 bases, there was a span of 10 bases. CDR3 in DNA: TGTGCCAGCAGCTTATGGGGAGGTCATGGCTACACCTTC. Its translation is CASSLWGGHGYTF.

This clonotype was detected a few times. The chain joins TRBV29-1 to TRBJ1-1; TRBD1 agrees at 8 bases. J was trimmed by 5 bases and V by 3 bases; bases with no gene match: 8. CDR3 length: 14 amino acids. CDR1 is SQVTM and CDR2 is ANQGSEA in the germline V gene. The CDR3 DNA reads TGCAGCGTTGATAAAGGACAGGGAAGAACTGAAGCTTTCTTT. It specifies CSVDKGQGRTEAFF.

The chain recombines TRBV28 with TRBJ2-5; 7 nucleotides line up with TRBD2. The CDR3 runs to 16 residues. Per germline, CDR1 MDHEN and CDR2 SYDVKM. V lost 5 bases to trimming and J lost 1 base; unmatched junction nucleotides: 10. CDR3 DNA: TGTGCCAGCAGTCGGGGGGATCTAACCACCCAAGAGACCCAGTACTTC. This gives the protein CASSRGDLTTQETQYF.

This clonotype was seen more than once but under ten times. V usage is TRBV4-1 and J usage is TRBJ2-1; D might be TRBD2 (5 bases). V gave up 5 bases and J gave up 3 bases, with 11 bases separating them. Per germline, CDR1 MGHRA and CDR2 YSYEKL. This CDR3 is 14 amino acids long. The CDR3 sequence: CASSARTVYNEQFF. CDR3 coding DNA: TGCGCCAGCAGCGCCCGGACTGTCTACAATGAGCAGTTCTTC.

This clonotype has at least ten counts. This chain links TRBV27 with TRBJ2-2; D uncertain. This CDR3 has 14 amino acids. The V end lost 3 bases, the J end lost 1 base, and 6 bases lay between the germline ends. CDR1 is MNHEY, CDR2 SMNVEV, per germline (reference sequence). CDR3 DNA sequence: TGTGCCAGCAGTTTTCAAGAGAACACCGGGGAGCTGTTTTTT. Amino acids: CASSFQENTGELFF.

V gene TRBV9 combines with J gene TRBJ2-3; tentatively, D is TRBD1 or TRBD2 (5 bases each). CDR1 and CDR2 (germline): SGDLS, YYNGEE. V lost 0 bases, J lost 1 base, and 9 bases lay in between. The CDR3 has 15 amino acids. CDR3 coding DNA: TGTGCCAGCAGCGTAGCTTTGGGGGGCACAGATACGCAGTATTTT. It encodes CASSVALGGTDTQYF.

This sequence joins TRBV6-1 and TRBJ1-1, with no clear D. Trimming took 8 bases from V and 0 from J, leaving 13 bases between them. Germline CDR1 is MNHNS and CDR2 is SASEGT. The CDR3 loop spans 14 amino acids. The CDR3 nucleotides read TGTGCCAGCGGTACGAGGGTGATGAACACTGAAGCTTTCTTT. Its protein product is CASGTRVMNTEAFF.

This clonotype appeared once. The rearrangement uses TRBV7-6 and TRBJ2-1; D is ambiguous. Trimming pared 5 bases from V and 10 bases from J, leaving 9 bases between. The CDR3 has 11 residues. Germline CDR1 SGHVS, CDR2 FNYEAQ. CDR3 amino acids: CASSVGQEQFF. The CDR3 nucleotides read TGTGCCAGCAGCGTCGGGCAAGAGCAGTTCTTC.

The rearrangement links TRBV4-2 to TRBJ2-1; D ambiguous. The CDR3 runs to 17 residues. Trimming removed 0 bases at V and 0 bases at J, with 12 bases between. The V gene's germline CDR1 is LGHNA and CDR2 YNFKEQ. CDR3 amino acids: CASSQDRVGSSYNEQFF. CDR3 DNA: TGTGCCAGCAGCCAAGATCGGGTCGGTAGCTCCTACAATGAGCAGTTCTTC.

V is TRBV10-3 and J is TRBJ1-5, with D unresolved. The CDR3 consists of 14 residues. Germline V gives CDR1 ENHRY, CDR2 SYGVKD. Deletions cut 2 bases from V and 2 bases from J, with 7 bases between. The CDR3 nucleotides read TGTGCCATCAGTGAGAGGCCAGGCAATCAGCCCCAGCATTTT. Its translation is CAISERPGNQPQHF.

Only a few counts were recorded for this clonotype. The rearrangement uses TRBV5-1 and TRBJ2-7, with D possibly being TRBD2 (7 bases). Germline lookup yields CDR1 SGHRS and CDR2 YFSETQ. Trimming stripped 3 bases from V and 7 bases from J, with 20 bases between. The length of the CDR3 is 15 residues. The CDR3 loop reads CASSSWGGGNEEQYF. CDR3 in DNA: TGCGCCAGCAGCTCCTGGGGGGGCGGCAATGAGGAGCAGTACTTC.

The chain recombines TRBV7-8 with TRBJ1-2; D is undetermined. Trimming cost V 9 bases and J 0 bases, with 17 bases left between them. The CDR3 is 15 amino acids. Germline CDR1 reads SGHVS; CDR2 reads FQNEAQ. The DNA of the CDR3 is TGTGCCAGTCCAGGTCCTTCCTTGACTAACTATGGCTACACCTTC. Its protein is CASPGPSLTNYGYTF.

This clonotype has a handful of counts. This rearrangement joins TRBV7-9 to TRBJ2-7, with D possibly matching TRBD1 (6 bases). Trimming cost V 5 bases and J 0 bases, with 11 bases left between them. The CDR3 is 14 residues long. CDR1 is SEHNR, CDR2 FQNEAQ, per germline (reference sequence). The CDR3 here is CASSQDRDSYEQYV. CDR3 sequence (DNA): TGTGCCAGCAGCCAGGACAGAGACTCCTACGAGCAGTACGTC.

This clonotype came up a few times. This sequence joins TRBV20-1 and TRBJ1-3, with TRBD1 matching over 7 bases. The CDR3 length is 15 residues. Trimming took 6 bases from V and 0 from J; bases not matched to a gene: 8. Germline V gene data show CDR1 as DFQATT and CDR2 as SNEGSKA (reference sequence). The CDR3 nucleotides read TGCAGTGCCCTACCGGGACAGAGCTCTGGAAACACCATATATTTT. Translation gives CSALPGQSSGNTIYF.

This chain uses TRBV4-2 with TRBJ2-3, with D perhaps TRBD1 or TRBD2 (5 bases each). This CDR3 comprises 19 residues. In germline, CDR1 is LGHNA, CDR2 YNFKEQ. The V end lost 0 bases, the J end lost 2 bases, and 21 bases lay between the germline ends. The CDR3 reads CASSQDPPLGRALTDTQYF. CDR3 coding DNA: TGTGCCAGCAGCCAAGATCCACCTCTGGGGCGGGCCCTCACAGATACGCAGTATTTT.

This chain connects TRBV20-1 to TRBJ1-2; D ambiguous. This CDR3 region has 11 residues. Germline V CDR1 and CDR2: DFQATT, SNEGSKA (reference sequence). V gave up 5 bases and J gave up 3 bases, with 7 bases separating them. The CDR3 sequence is CSAGSDYGYTF. CDR3 in DNA: TGCAGTGCTGGGTCAGACTATGGCTACACCTTC.

This sequence joins TRBV20-1 and TRBJ2-5; tentatively, D is TRBD1 (5 bases). The CDR3 spans 18 residues. Germline V CDR1 and CDR2: DFQATT, SNEGSKA (reference sequence). Trimming took off 0 bases at V and 3 bases at J, with 23 bases between the two ends. The CDR3 is CSARDYKALRPREETQYF. The CDR3, as DNA: TGCAGTGCTAGAGATTATAAGGCATTAAGACCCAGGGAAGAGACCCAGTACTTC.

V and J are TRBV2 and TRBJ2-1; 10 positions match TRBD2. CDR3 size: 14 residues. Germline CDR1 SNHLY, CDR2 FYNNEI. J lost 9 bases, V lost 6 bases, and 8 bases had no gene match. The CDR3 DNA follows: TGTGCCAGCAGAATGGGGACTAGCGTCGGTGAGCAGTTCTTC. Protein: CASRMGTSVGEQFF.

The CDR3 sequence is CASSVHSLFANTGELFF. The CDR3 DNA is TGTGCCAGCAGCGTTCATTCTTTATTCGCGAACACCGGGGAGCTGTTTTTT. V and J are TRBV9 and TRBJ2-2, with no clear D. CDR3 length: 17 residues. CDR1 is SGDLS, CDR2 YYNGEE, per germline. V was pared by 2 bases and J by 0 bases, with 14 bases between. Combining the CDR3 with reference TRBV9 and TRBJ2-2 gives the whole variable domain DSGVTQTPKHLITATGQRVTLRCSPRSGDLSVYWYQQSLDQGLQFLIQYYNGEERAKGNILERFSAQQFPDLHSELNLSSLELGDSALYFCASSVHSLFANTGELFFGEGSRLTVL.

This clonotype was counted ten times or more. CDR3 in amino acids: CASRTGQGADTQYF. The CDR3 DNA reads TGTGCCAGCAGAACCGGACAGGGGGCAGATACGCAGTATTTT. The J gene is TRBJ2-3, the V gene TRBV6-1, with 10 bases matching TRBD1. This CDR3 has 14 residues. The V gene end was trimmed by 6 bases and the J gene end by 4 bases; junction bases not matched to a gene: 4. CDR1 is MNHNS, CDR2 SASEGT, per germline.

This clonotype has more than one count but fewer than ten. J is TRBJ2-1 and V is TRBV28, with 10 bases that match TRBD2. V lost 8 bases to trimming and J lost 4 bases; unmatched junction nucleotides: 2. The CDR3 consists of 13 residues. The V gene's germline CDR1 is MDHEN and CDR2 SYDVKM. CDR3 sequence: CASLAGEYNEQFF. In nucleotides, the CDR3 is TGTGCCAGCCTAGCGGGGGAATACAATGAGCAGTTCTTC.

This clonotype has a count of ten or more. The chain employs TRBV5-1 and TRBJ2-5, with D perhaps matching TRBD1 (5 bases). Germline CDR1 and CDR2: SGHRS and YFSETQ. The CDR3 runs to 14 residues. Between the trimmed V and J ends, which lost 2 bases and 4 bases, there was a span of 12 bases. The CDR3 sequence is CASSFGRDGETQYF. CDR3 nucleotides: TGCGCCAGCAGCTTTGGCAGGGATGGAGAGACCCAGTACTTC.

This chain joins TRBV11-2 and TRBJ2-5; 9 bases match TRBD2. Germline CDR1 is SGHAT and CDR2 is FQNNGV. V shed 4 bases and J 2 bases; nucleotides not matched to a gene: 5. The CDR3 has 15 residues. The CDR3 reads CASSSLAGWQETQYF. The DNA for the CDR3 is TGTGCCAGCAGCTCTCTAGCGGGGTGGCAAGAGACCCAGTACTTC.

The gene calls are TRBV6-5 and TRBJ1-5, with no clear D. Germline V gene sequence: CDR1 MNHEY, CDR2 SVGAGI. V lost 2 bases to trimming and J lost 7 bases, with 24 bases between them. This CDR3 contains 18 residues. The CDR3 nucleotides read TGTGCCAGCAGTTACCCCTCAGGATTCGGGGTTCCAGGACAGCCCCAGCATTTT. Encoded protein: CASSYPSGFGVPGQPQHF.

The J gene is TRBJ2-5, the V gene TRBV5-4; D unclear. Looked up from germline, CDR1 is SGHNT and CDR2 is YYREEE (reference sequence). The CDR3 is 15 amino acids. The germline V and J ends were trimmed by 0 bases and 5 bases, with 14 bases remaining between them. The CDR3 region is CASSLESPGGETQYF. The CDR3 DNA reads TGTGCCAGCAGCTTGGAGTCTCCAGGTGGGGAGACCCAGTACTTC.

This clonotype was seen more than once but under ten times. The chain recombines TRBV3-1 with TRBJ1-5; the D is unclear. This CDR3 has 13 amino acids. Trimming left V 2 bases short and J 1 base short, with 3 bases between. CDR1 is LGHDT and CDR2 is YNNKEL in the germline V gene (reference sequence). CDR3 DNA: TGTGCCAGCAGCCAAATGAGCAATCAGCCCCAGCATTTT. It yields the protein CASSQMSNQPQHF.